A single sample gave rise to the 7 T cell receptor beta chains below, sequenced in a study of CD8 T cells in Susac syndrome. The authors reverse transcribed roughly 0.5 to 1 ug RNA with random hexamers. MiXCR was run by TCRdb on the immunoSEQ multiplex PCR reads, yielding one entry per CDR3 protein. The sample shows some 97,000 distinct CDR3 sequences, about 95% of them seen only once. The sample consisted of CD8+ T cells from PBMCs. The receptors originated from a human donor with Susac syndrome.

The gene calls are TRBV27 and TRBJ1-2; possibly TRBD1 for D (6 bases). The germline V and J ends were trimmed by 0 bases and 6 bases, with 8 bases remaining between them. This CDR3 contains 13 residues. Germline V lookup: CDR1 MNHEY, CDR2 SMNVEV (reference sequence). This CDR3 reads CASSLSGGDGYTF. DNA of the CDR3: TGTGCCAGCAGTTTATCCGGGGGCGATGGCTACACCTTC.

CDR3 DNA sequence: TGCGCCAGCAGCCAAGGTGACAGGGGGTTGGTCCCTGAAGCTTTCTTT. This sequence encodes CASSQGDRGLVPEAFF. The V call is TRBV4-1, the J call TRBJ1-1; 9 nucleotides match TRBD1. The CDR3 is made up of 16 amino acids. CDR1 MGHRA and CDR2 YSYEKL come from the germline V gene. The ends lost 1 base at V and 6 bases at J; junction bases unmatched: 9.

The rearrangement links TRBV29-1 to TRBJ1-1; tentative D call: TRBD1 (5 bases). The CDR3 sequence is 14 residues long. Germline CDR1 is SQVTM and CDR2 is ANQGSEA. V shed 7 bases and J shed 3 bases, with 18 bases lying between them. CDR3 residues: CSAGHTRGDTEAFF. DNA for the CDR3: TGCAGCGCCGGACATACACGGGGTGACACTGAAGCTTTCTTT.

CDR3: CSVEAGNTIYF. In nucleotides, the CDR3 is TGCAGCGTTGAAGCTGGAAACACCATATATTTT. The J gene is TRBJ1-3, the V gene TRBV29-1; unclear D gene. V lost 1 base, J lost 2 bases, and 0 bases lay in between. This CDR3 has 11 amino acids. The germline V gene encodes CDR1 SQVTM and CDR2 ANQGSEA.

This clonotype was recorded only once. This chain connects TRBV3-1 to TRBJ2-7; D is uncertain. Germline V gene sequence: CDR1 LGHDT, CDR2 YNNKEL (reference sequence). Trimming cost V 3 bases and J 2 bases, with 8 bases left between them. The CDR3 is made up of 13 amino acids. Written as DNA, the CDR3 is TGTGCCAGCAGCCAGGCCGCCGCCTACGAGCAGTACTTC. This codes for CASSQAAAYEQYF.

The V gene is TRBV9, the J gene TRBJ1-2; no reliable D call. The CDR3 spans 13 residues. The V end was cut by 0 bases, the J end by 8 bases, with 11 bases between. CDR1 SGDLS and CDR2 YYNGEE come from the germline V gene. The CDR3 region has the DNA TGTGCCAGCAGCGTAGGAGGGCCGGGCGGCTACACCTTC. Its translation: CASSVGGPGGYTF.

The chain uses TRBV6-6 and TRBJ2-3, with D possibly TRBD2 on 5 matching bases. CDR3 length equals 14 residues. CDR1 is MNHNY, CDR2 SVGAGI, per germline (reference sequence). With 2 bases removed from V and 3 bases from J, the gap between germline ends came to 9 bases. This chain's CDR3 is CASSYLEVTDTQYF. The CDR3 DNA is TGTGCCAGCAGTTACCTGGAGGTGACAGATACGCAGTATTTT.